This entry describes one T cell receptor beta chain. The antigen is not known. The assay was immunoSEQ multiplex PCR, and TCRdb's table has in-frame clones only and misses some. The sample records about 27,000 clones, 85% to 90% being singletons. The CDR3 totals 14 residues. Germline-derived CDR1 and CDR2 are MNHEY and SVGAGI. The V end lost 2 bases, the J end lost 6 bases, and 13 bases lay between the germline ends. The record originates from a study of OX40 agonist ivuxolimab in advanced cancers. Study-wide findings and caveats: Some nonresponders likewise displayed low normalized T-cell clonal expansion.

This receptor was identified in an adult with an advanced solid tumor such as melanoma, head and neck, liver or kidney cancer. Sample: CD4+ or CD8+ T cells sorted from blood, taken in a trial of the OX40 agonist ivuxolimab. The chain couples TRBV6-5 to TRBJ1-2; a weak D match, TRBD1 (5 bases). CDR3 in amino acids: CASSYRGLGDGYTF. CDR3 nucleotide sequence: TGTGCCAGCAGTTACCGAGGCCTGGGGGATGGCTACACCTTC.